This T cell receptor (beta chain) came from a study of T cell responses to AZD1222 COVID-19 vaccine. Second doses that came at about 4 or about 12 weeks were put together. Study-wide results and caveats: Clonal diversity may have been underestimated in mostly white British donors. Baseline seropositivity characterized only six AZD1222 recipients.

The method was immunoSEQ multiplex PCR; TCRdb's version includes in-frame clones alone and lacks a portion of them. This table holds more than 90,000 clones, approximately 90% found once. As concerns this clone: The antigen remains unidentified.

Material: peripheral blood, obtained 28 days after the second AZD1222 dose. The sequence derives from an adult who received the AZD1222 COVID-19 vaccine.

The CDR3 reads CAWSVGTSGYNEQFF. CDR3 DNA sequence: TGTGCCTGGAGTGTTGGGACTAGCGGATACAATGAGCAGTTCTTC. V is TRBV30 and J is TRBJ2-1; 11 nucleotides align to TRBD2. Germline-derived CDR1 and CDR2 are GTSNPN and SVGIG (reference sequence). CDR3 length: 15 residues. Trimming at V came to 0 bases and at J to 4 bases, leaving 2 bases not matched to a gene.